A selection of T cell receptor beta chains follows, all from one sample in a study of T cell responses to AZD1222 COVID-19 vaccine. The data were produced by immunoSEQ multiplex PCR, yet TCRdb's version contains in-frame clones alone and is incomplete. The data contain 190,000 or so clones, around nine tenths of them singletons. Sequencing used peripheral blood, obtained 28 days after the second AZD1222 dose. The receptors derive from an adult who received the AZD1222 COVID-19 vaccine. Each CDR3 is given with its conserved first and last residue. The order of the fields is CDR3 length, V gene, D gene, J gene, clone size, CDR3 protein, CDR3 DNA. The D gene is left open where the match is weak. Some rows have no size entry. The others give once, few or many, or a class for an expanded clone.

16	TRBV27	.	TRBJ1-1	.	CASKLSWGGLGTEAFF	TGTGCCAGCAAATTATCGTGGGGGGGGTTGGGCACTGAAGCTTTCTTT
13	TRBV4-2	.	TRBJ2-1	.	CASSQSEVGEQFF	TGTGCCAGCAGCCAATCGGAGGTTGGTGAGCAGTTCTTC
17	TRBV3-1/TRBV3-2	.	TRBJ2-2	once	CASSQYPDGARSGELFF	TGTGCCAGCAGCCAATACCCTGACGGGGCCCGAAGCGGGGAGCTGTTTTTT
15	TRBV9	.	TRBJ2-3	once	CASSVDGKGTDTQYF	TGTGCCAGCAGCGTAGACGGGAAGGGCACAGATACGCAGTATTTT
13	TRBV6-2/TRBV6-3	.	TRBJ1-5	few	CASSLDPGQPQHF	TGTGCCAGCAGTCTGGACCCGGGCCAGCCCCAGCATTTT
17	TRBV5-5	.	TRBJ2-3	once	CASSGLPTGAPEDTQYF	TGTGCCAGCAGCGGCCTACCGACGGGCGCCCCGGAGGATACGCAGTATTTT
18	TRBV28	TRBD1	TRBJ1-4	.	CASSSGTGVRGTNEKLFF	TGTGCCAGCAGTTCCGGGACAGGGGTTCGGGGAACTAATGAAAAACTGTTTTTT
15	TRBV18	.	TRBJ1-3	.	CASSAAGDSGNTIYF	TGTGCCAGCTCAGCCGCGGGGGACTCTGGAAACACCATATATTTT
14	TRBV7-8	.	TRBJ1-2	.	CASSSTALGFGYTF	TGTGCCAGCAGCTCAACGGCCCTCGGGTTTGGCTACACCTTC
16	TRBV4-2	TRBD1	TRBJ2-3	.	CASSQDHGQGAYTQYF	TGTGCCAGCAGCCAAGATCATGGGCAGGGGGCTTATACGCAGTATTTT
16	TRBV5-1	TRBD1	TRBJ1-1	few	CASSPTTGADGTEAFF	TGCGCCAGCAGCCCGACGACAGGGGCGGACGGCACTGAAGCTTTCTTT
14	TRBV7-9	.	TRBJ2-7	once	CASSLEQGSYEQYF	TGTGCCAGCAGCTTAGAGCAGGGGTCCTACGAGCAGTACTTC
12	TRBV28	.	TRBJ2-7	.	CASSFLSYEQYF	TGTGCCAGCAGTTTCTTATCATACGAGCAGTACTTC
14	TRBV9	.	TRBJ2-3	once	CASSAPRQPDTQYF	TGTGCCAGCAGCGCACCCCGCCAGCCAGATACGCAGTATTTT
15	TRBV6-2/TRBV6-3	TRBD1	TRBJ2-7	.	CASSNRDRESYEQYF	TGTGCCAGCAGTAACCGGGACAGGGAATCATACGAGCAGTACTTC
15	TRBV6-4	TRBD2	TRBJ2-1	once	CASMNSGSSVHEQFF	TGTGCCAGCATGAATAGCGGGAGTAGCGTCCATGAGCAGTTCTTC
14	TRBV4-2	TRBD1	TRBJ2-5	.	CASSQSTGEETQYF	TGTGCCAGCAGCCAATCAACAGGGGAAGAGACCCAGTACTTC
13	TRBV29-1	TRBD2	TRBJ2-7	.	CSVPTSGRGEQYF	TGCAGCGTTCCAACTAGCGGGAGGGGTGAGCAGTACTTC
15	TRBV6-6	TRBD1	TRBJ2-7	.	CASSYSRGQSYEQYF	TGTGCCAGCAGTTACTCGAGGGGACAGTCCTACGAGCAGTACTTC
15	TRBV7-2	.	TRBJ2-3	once	CASSLGGSGEDTQYF	TGTGCCAGCAGCTTAGGGGGGTCAGGGGAAGATACGCAGTATTTT
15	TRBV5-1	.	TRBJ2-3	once	CASSRDAASTDTQYF	TGCGCCAGCAGCCGGGACGCCGCATCCACAGATACGCAGTATTTT
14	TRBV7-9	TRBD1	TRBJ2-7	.	CASSLTGASTKQYF	TGTGCCAGCAGCCTTACAGGGGCCTCTACCAAGCAGTACTTC
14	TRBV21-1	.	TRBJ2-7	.	CASSKRGSAYEQYF	TGTGCCAGCAGCAAACGGGGGTCAGCCTACGAGCAGTACTTC
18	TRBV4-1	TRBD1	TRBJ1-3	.	CASSQEADRADSGNTIYF	TGCGCCAGCAGCCAAGAAGCGGACAGGGCCGACTCTGGAAACACCATATATTTT
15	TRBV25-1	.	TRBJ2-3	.	CASSEFSGRTDTQYF	TGTGCCAGCAGTGAGTTTAGCGGCCGGACAGATACGCAGTATTTT
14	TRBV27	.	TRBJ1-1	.	CASSPRGGLTEAFF	TGTGCCAGCAGTCCCCGAGGGGGATTAACTGAAGCTTTCTTT
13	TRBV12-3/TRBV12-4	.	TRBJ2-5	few	CASSLSGVETQYF	TGTGCCAGCAGTTTATCAGGGGTCGAGACCCAGTACTTC
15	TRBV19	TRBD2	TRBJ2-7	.	CASTSQSGRRNEQYF	TGTGCCAGTACCTCTCAAAGCGGGAGAAGAAACGAGCAGTACTTC
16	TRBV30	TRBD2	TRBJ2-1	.	CAWSVTSGHAYNEQFF	TGTGCCTGGAGTGTAACTAGCGGGCACGCCTACAATGAGCAGTTCTTC
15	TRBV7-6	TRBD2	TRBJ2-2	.	CASSLEGAGAGELFF	TGTGCCAGCAGCTTAGAAGGGGCGGGGGCCGGGGAGCTGTTTTTT
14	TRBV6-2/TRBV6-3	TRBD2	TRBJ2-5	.	CASSYGGEVKTQYF	TGTGCCAGCAGTTACGGGGGGGAGGTGAAGACCCAGTACTTC
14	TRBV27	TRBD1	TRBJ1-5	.	CASRLTGVNQPQHF	TGTGCCAGCAGGTTGACAGGGGTCAATCAGCCCCAGCATTTT
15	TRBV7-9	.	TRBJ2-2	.	CASCDARENTGELFF	TGTGCCAGCTGCGACGCGCGGGAGAACACCGGGGAGCTGTTTTTT
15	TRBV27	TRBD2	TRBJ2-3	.	CASSGLAGYTDTQYF	TGTGCCAGCAGTGGACTAGCGGGGTACACAGATACGCAGTATTTT
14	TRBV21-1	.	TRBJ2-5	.	CASSKHRYQETQYF	TGTGCCAGCAGCAAACACAGGTACCAAGAGACCCAGTACTTC
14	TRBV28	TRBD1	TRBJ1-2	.	CASSSGTGGGGYTF	TGTGCCAGCAGTTCCGGGACAGGGGGGGGTGGCTACACCTTC
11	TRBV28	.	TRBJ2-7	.	CASRRSGEQYF	TGTGCCAGCAGAAGATCCGGCGAGCAGTACTTC
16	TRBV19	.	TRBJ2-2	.	CASSPLEGTDTGELFF	TGTGCCAGTAGTCCGTTGGAGGGGACAGACACCGGGGAGCTGTTTTTT
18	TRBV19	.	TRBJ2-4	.	CASMAIWRGHGAKNIQYF	TGTGCCAGTATGGCGATCTGGCGGGGCCATGGGGCCAAAAACATTCAGTACTTC
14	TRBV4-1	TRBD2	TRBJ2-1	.	CASSGLAGYNEQFF	TGCGCCAGCAGCGGACTAGCGGGTTACAATGAGCAGTTCTTC
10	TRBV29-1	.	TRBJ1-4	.	CSVMNEKLFF	TGCAGCGTCATGAATGAAAAACTGTTTTTT
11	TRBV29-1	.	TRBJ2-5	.	CSVASLETQYF	TGCAGCGTTGCGAGTTTGGAGACCCAGTACTTC
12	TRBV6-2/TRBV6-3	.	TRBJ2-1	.	CASSYLGNEQFF	TGTGCCAGCAGTTACTTGGGGAATGAGCAGTTCTTC
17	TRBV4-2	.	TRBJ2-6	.	CASSHIRTGAGANVLTF	TGTGCCAGCAGCCACATAAGAACGGGGGCTGGGGCCAACGTCCTGACTTTC
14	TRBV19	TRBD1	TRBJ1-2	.	CASSRDRGDYGYTF	TGTGCCAGTAGCCGGGACAGGGGCGACTATGGCTACACCTTC
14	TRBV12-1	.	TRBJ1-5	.	CASYIGSKNQPQHF	TGTGCCAGCTATATTGGGTCAAAAAATCAGCCCCAGCATTTT
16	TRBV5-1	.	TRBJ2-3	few	CASSGTLATSTDTQYF	TGCGCCAGCAGCGGCACCCTAGCGACTAGCACAGATACGCAGTATTTT
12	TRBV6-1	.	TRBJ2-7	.	CASSELSYEQYF	TGTGCCAGCAGTGAACTCTCCTACGAGCAGTACTTC
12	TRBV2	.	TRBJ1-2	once	CASRALLLGYTF	TGTGCCAGCAGAGCACTACTCCTTGGCTACACCTTC
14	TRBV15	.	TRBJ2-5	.	CATSTGTLGETQYF	TGTGCCACCAGCACAGGGACCCTCGGAGAGACCCAGTACTTC
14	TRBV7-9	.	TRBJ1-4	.	CASSQPRPIEKLFF	TGTGCCAGCAGCCAGCCCCGGCCCATTGAAAAACTGTTTTTT
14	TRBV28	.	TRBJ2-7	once	CASIGGLPSREQYF	TGTGCCAGCATCGGGGGGCTCCCGTCACGGGAGCAGTACTTC
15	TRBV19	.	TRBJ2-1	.	CASTQGGGNRNEQFF	TGTGCCAGTACTCAGGGAGGGGGGAATAGGAATGAGCAGTTCTTC
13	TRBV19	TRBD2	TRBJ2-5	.	CASSTSGTQAQYF	TGTGCCAGTAGTACTAGCGGGACCCAGGCCCAGTACTTC